This is a list of T cell receptor beta chains from one sample in a study of T cells in Graves' hyperthyroidism and ophthalmopathy. In TCRdb, the multiplex PCR reads were re-called with MiXCR into one record per CDR3 protein. The table records over 350,000 distinct CDR3 sequences, around 20% of them present only once. The sample consisted of blood. Receptors originate from a man in his late teens or twenties with Graves' ophthalmopathy. Each CDR3 is given without its conserved first and last residue.

j_gene: TRBJ2-1
v_gene: TRBV9
CDR3aa: ASSVGVGEDEQF

j_gene: TRBJ2-7
v_gene: TRBV7-2
CDR3aa: ASSPLHEQY

j_gene: TRBJ2-7
v_gene: TRBV18
CDR3aa: ASSPLIKGSEQY

j_gene: TRBJ2-5
v_gene: TRBV28
CDR3aa: ASSRGETQY

j_gene: TRBJ2-3
v_gene: TRBV6-1
CDR3aa: ASTYLWTGPDTQY

j_gene: TRBJ2-7
v_gene: TRBV3-1
CDR3aa: ASSQGTFSYEQY

j_gene: TRBJ2-5
v_gene: TRBV6-1
CDR3aa: ASRRTSGGASETQY

j_gene: TRBJ2-5
v_gene: TRBV6-2/TRBV6-3
CDR3aa: ASSSGAGGSQETQY

j_gene: TRBJ2-6
v_gene: TRBV12-3/TRBV12-4
CDR3aa: ASSLAFASGANVLT

j_gene: TRBJ2-5
v_gene: TRBV13
CDR3aa: ASSLRTGGLETQY

j_gene: TRBJ2-5
v_gene: TRBV10-1
CDR3aa: ASGQGGQETQY

j_gene: TRBJ1-2
v_gene: TRBV12-3/TRBV12-4
CDR3aa: ASSPRQGHGYT

j_gene: TRBJ1-2
v_gene: TRBV6-1
CDR3aa: ATTRQAGDYGYT

j_gene: TRBJ2-5
v_gene: TRBV5-1
CDR3aa: ASSLAPGLAGAQETQY

j_gene: TRBJ1-3
v_gene: TRBV2
CDR3aa: AYSGAGNTIY

j_gene: TRBJ2-7
v_gene: TRBV28
CDR3aa: ASRPLTGSYEQY

j_gene: TRBJ2-7
v_gene: TRBV6-1
CDR3aa: ASKGAGLSYEQY

j_gene: TRBJ1-2
v_gene: TRBV12-3/TRBV12-4
CDR3aa: ASSSYGRFPYGYT

j_gene: TRBJ1-2
v_gene: TRBV6-2/TRBV6-3
CDR3aa: ASRGQPGGGGYT

j_gene: TRBJ2-5
v_gene: TRBV7-6
CDR3aa: ASSLVPASGGETQY

j_gene: TRBJ1-1
v_gene: TRBV5-1
CDR3aa: ASSLALGQGRDTEAF

j_gene: TRBJ1-2
v_gene: TRBV2
CDR3aa: ASSEGGTNYGYT